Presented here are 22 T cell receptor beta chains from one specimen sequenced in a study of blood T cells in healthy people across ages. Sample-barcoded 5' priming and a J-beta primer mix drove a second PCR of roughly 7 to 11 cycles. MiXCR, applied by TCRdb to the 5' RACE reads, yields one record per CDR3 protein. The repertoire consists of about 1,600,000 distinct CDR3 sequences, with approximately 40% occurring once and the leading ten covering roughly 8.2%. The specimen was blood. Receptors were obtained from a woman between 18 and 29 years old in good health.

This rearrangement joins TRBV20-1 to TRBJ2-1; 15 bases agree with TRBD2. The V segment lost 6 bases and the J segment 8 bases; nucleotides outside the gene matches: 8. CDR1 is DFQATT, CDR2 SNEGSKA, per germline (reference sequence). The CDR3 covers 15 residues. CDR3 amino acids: CSAIGTSGRIDEQFF. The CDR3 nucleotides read TGCAGTGCGATCGGGACTAGCGGGAGGATCGATGAGCAGTTCTTC.

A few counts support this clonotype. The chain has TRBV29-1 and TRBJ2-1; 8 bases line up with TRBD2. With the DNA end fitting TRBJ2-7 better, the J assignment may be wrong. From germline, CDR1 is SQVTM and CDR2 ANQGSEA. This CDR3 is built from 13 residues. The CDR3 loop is CSVRAGVYNEQYF. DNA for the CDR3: TGCAGCGTTCGAGCGGGAGTTTACAATGAGCAGTACTTC.

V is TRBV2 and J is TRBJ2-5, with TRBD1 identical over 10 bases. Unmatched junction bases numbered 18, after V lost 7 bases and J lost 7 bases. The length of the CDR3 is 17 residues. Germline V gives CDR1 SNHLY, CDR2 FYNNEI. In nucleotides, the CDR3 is TGTGCCAGCAAGAGCCGGGGGACAGGGGATTTAAATTGGACCCAGTACTTC. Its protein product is CASKSRGTGDLNWTQYF.

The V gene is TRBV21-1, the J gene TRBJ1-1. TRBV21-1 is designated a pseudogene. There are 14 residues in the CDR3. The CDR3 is CASSKGVRDTEAFF. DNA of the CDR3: TGTGCCAGCAGCAAAGGAGTTAGGGACACTGAAGCTTTCTTT.

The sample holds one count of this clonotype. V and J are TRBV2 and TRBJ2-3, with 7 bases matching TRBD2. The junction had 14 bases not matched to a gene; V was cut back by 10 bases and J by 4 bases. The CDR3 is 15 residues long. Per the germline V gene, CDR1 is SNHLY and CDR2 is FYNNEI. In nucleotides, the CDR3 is TGTGCCACCTCCCCTGGCGGGAGAAGGGCAGATACGCAGTATTTT. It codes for CATSPGGRRADTQYF.

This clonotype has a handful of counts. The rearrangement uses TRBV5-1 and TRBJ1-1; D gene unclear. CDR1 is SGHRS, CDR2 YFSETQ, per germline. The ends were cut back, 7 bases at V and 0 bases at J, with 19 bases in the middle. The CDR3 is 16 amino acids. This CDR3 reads CASALKFRQMNTEAFF. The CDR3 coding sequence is TGCGCCAGCGCCCTTAAATTCCGTCAGATGAACACTGAAGCTTTCTTT.

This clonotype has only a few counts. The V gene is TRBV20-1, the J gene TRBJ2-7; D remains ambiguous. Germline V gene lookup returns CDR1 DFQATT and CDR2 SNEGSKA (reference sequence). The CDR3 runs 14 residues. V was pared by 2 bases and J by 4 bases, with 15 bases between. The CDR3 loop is CSARSPAGLYEQYF. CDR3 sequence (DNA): TGCAGTGCTAGAAGCCCGGCAGGCCTTTACGAGCAGTACTTC.

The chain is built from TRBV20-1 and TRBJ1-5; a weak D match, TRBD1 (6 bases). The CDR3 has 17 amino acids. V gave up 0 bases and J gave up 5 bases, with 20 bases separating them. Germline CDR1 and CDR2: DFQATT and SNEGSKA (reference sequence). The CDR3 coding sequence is TGCAGTGCTAGAGATCCACAGGGCGGCGCGAAGGATCAGCCCCAGCATTTT. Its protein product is CSARDPQGGAKDQPQHF.

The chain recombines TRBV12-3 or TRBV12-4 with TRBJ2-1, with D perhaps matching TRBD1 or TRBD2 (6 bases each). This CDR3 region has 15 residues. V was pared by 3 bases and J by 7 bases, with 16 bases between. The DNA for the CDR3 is TGTGCCAGCAGTTTGCGGGTAGGGGGGAGTAATGAGCAGTTCTTC. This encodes CASSLRVGGSNEQFF.

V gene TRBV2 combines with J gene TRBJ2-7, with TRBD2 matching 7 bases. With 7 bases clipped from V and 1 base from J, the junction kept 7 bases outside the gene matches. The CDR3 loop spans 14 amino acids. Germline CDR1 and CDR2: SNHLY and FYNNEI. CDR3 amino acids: CASNGGSRSYEQYF. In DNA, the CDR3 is TGTGCCAGCAATGGCGGGAGCCGGTCCTACGAGCAGTACTTC.

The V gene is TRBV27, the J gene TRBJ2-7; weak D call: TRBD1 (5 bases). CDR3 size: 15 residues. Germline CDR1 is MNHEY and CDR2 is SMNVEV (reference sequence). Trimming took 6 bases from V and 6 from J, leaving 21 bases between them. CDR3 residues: CASRSSQGRGGEQYF. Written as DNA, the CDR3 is TGTGCCAGCAGAAGCTCCCAGGGTCGCGGCGGCGAGCAGTACTTC.

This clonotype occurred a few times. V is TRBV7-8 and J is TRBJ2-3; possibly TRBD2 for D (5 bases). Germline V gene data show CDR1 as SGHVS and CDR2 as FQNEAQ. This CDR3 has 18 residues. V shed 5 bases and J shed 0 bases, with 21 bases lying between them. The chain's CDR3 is CASSPPPEWGASTDTQYF. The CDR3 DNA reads TGTGCCAGCAGCCCACCCCCGGAGTGGGGAGCTAGCACAGATACGCAGTATTTT. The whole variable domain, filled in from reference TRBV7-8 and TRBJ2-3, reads GAGVSQSPRYKVAKRGQDVALRCDPISGHVSLFWYQQALGQGPEFLTYFQNEAQLDKSGLPSDRFFAERPEGSVSTLKIQRTQQEDSAVYLCASSPPPEWGASTDTQYFGPGTRLTVL.

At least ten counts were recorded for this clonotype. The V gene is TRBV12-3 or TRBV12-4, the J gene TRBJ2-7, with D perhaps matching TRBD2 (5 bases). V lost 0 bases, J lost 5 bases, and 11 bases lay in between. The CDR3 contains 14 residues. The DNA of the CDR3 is TGTGCCAGCAGTTTAGCGGGAGCTGGGGACGAGCAGTACTTC. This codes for CASSLAGAGDEQYF.

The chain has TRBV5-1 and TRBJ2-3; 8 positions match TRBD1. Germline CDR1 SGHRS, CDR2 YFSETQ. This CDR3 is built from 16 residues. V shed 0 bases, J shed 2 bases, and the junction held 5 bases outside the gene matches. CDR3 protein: CASSLEPGQDTDTQYF. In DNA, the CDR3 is TGCGCCAGCAGCTTGGAACCGGGACAGGACACAGATACGCAGTATTTT.

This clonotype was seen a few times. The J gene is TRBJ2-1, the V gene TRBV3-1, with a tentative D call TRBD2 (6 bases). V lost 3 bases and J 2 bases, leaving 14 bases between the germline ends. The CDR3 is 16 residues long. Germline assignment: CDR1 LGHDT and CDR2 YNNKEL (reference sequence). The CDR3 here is CASSQAGAGTYNEQFF. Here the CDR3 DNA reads TGTGCCAGCAGCCAGGCCGGGGCGGGGACCTACAATGAGCAGTTCTTC.

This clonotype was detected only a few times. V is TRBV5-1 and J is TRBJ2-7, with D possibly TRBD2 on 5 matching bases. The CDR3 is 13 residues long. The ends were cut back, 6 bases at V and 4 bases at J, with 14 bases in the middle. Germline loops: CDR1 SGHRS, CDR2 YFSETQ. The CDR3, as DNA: TGCGCCAGCAATAAGGACTTGACGTACGAGCAGTACTTC. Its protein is CASNKDLTYEQYF.

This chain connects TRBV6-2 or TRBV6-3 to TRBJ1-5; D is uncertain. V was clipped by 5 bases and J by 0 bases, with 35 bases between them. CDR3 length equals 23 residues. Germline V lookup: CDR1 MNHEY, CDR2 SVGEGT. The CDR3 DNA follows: TGTGCCAGCAGTACTGGGGTACTCGGTACTCTTTGGTATTTTAACGATAGCAATCAGCCCCAGCATTTT. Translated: CASSTGVLGTLWYFNDSNQPQHF.

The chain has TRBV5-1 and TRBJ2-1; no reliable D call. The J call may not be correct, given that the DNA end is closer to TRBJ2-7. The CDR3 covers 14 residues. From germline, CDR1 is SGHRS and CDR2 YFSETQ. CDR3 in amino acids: CASSPTLSYNEQYF. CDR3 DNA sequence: TGCGCCAGCAGCCCGACTCTCTCATACAATGAGCAGTACTTC.

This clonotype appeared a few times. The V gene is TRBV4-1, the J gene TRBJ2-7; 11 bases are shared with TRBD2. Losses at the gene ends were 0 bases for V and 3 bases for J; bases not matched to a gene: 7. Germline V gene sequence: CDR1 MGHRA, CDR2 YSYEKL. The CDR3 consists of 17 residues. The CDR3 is CASSQDRLAGGYYEQYF. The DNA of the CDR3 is TGCGCCAGCAGCCAAGATCGGCTAGCGGGAGGATACTACGAGCAGTACTTC.

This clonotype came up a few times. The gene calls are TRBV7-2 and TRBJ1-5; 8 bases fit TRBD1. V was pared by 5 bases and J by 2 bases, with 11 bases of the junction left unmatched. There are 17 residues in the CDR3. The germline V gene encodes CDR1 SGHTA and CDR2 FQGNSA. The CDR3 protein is CASSTRITGGGNQPQHF. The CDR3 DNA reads TGTGCCAGCAGCACCCGGATCACAGGGGGAGGCAATCAGCCCCAGCATTTT.

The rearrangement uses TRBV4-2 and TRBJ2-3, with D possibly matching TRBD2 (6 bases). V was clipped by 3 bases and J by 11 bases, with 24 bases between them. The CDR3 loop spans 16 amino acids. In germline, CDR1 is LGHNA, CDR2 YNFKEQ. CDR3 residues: CASSQSNLEGGGMQYF. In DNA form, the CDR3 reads TGTGCCAGCAGCCAGAGTAATTTGGAAGGAGGCGGGATGCAGTATTTT.

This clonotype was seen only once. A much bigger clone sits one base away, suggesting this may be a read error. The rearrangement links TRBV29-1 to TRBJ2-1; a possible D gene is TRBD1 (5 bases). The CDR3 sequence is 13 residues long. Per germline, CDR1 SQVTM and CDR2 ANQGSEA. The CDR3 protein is CSVEPGQGNEQLF. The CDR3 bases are TGCAGCGTTGAACCAGGCCAGGGCAATGAGCAGTTATTC.